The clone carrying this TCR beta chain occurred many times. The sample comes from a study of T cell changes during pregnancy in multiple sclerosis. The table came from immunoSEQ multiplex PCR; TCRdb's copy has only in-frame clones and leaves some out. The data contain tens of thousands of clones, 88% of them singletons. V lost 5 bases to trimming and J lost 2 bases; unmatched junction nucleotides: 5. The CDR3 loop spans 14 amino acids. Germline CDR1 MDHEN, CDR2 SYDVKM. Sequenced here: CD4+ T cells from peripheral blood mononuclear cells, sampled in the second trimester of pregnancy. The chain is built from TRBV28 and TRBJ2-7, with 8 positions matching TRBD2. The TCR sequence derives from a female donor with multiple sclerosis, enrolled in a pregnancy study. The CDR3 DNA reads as TGTGCCAGCAGTCGAAGGACTAGCACCTACGAGCAGTACTTC. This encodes CASSRRTSTYEQYF.